The next 29 T cell receptor beta chains were all read from a single sample in a study of blood T cell repertoires in COVID-19. Produced via immunoSEQ multiplex PCR; TCRdb's table is partial and in-frame only. The table records about 250,000 clones, 85% to 90% of them present only once. Material for sequencing was PBMCs or T cells enriched from blood (not recorded which). The receptors come from a man aged 40-49 years who had recovered from COVID-19.

The chain links TRBV5-6 to TRBJ2-7, with 9 bases that match TRBD2. Germline CDR1 and CDR2: SGHDT and YYEEEE. The CDR3 sequence is 16 residues long. J gave up 0 bases and V 0 bases, and 4 bases lay outside the gene matches. In nucleotides, the CDR3 is TGTGCCAGCAGCTTGGTGGCTAGCGGGGACTCCTACGAGCAGTACTTC. This sequence encodes CASSLVASGDSYEQYF.

Here the CDR3 DNA reads TGTGCCAGCAGTTACTCTCCGGGGTCCTCTGGAAACACCATATATTTT. It codes for CASSYSPGSSGNTIYF. V usage is TRBV6-5 and J usage is TRBJ1-3; no reliable D call. Germline V gene lookup returns CDR1 MNHEY and CDR2 SVGAGI. The CDR3 sequence is 16 residues long. V dropped 0 bases and J dropped 0 bases, with 9 bases sitting between them.

For this clone: The same CDR3 can be traced to other DNA sequences in this sample. The rearrangement uses TRBV5-1 and TRBJ1-1; possible D gene TRBD1, 5 bases. V was shortened by 3 bases and J by 1 base, with 7 bases between the two germline ends. This CDR3 region has 13 residues. Germline CDR1 is SGHRS and CDR2 is YFSETQ. CDR3 in DNA: TGCGCCAGCAGCTCCGGACAGAACACTGAAGCTTTCTTT. As protein: CASSSGQNTEAFF.

The rearrangement joins TRBV4-1 to TRBJ1-2, with 9 bases lining up with TRBD1. The CDR3 contains 16 residues. The V segment lost 3 bases and the J segment 6 bases; nucleotides outside the gene matches: 11. Germline lookup yields CDR1 MGHRA and CDR2 YSYEKL. This CDR3 is CASSHGPDRGHNGYTF. Here the CDR3 DNA reads TGCGCCAGCAGCCATGGCCCGGACAGGGGCCATAATGGCTACACCTTC.

The rearrangement uses TRBV27 and TRBJ1-1, with 7 nucleotides matching TRBD1. Germline CDR1 and CDR2: MNHEY and SMNVEV (reference sequence). The V gene end was trimmed by 0 bases and the J gene end by 1 base; junction bases not matched to a gene: 5. The CDR3 has 16 residues. CDR3 residues: CASSLSTGWGNTEAFF. CDR3 in DNA: TGTGCCAGCAGTTTATCGACAGGGTGGGGGAACACTGAAGCTTTCTTT.

V and J are TRBV4-3 and TRBJ1-2, with 8 bases matching TRBD1. Germline lookup yields CDR1 LGHNA and CDR2 YSLEER. V shed 2 bases and J 5 bases; nucleotides not matched to a gene: 7. This CDR3 comprises 15 residues. CDR3 nucleotides: TGCGCCAGCAGCCAAACCGCGGACAGGGCGTATGGCTACACCTTC. As protein: CASSQTADRAYGYTF.

Worth noting for this clone: The sample contains more than one DNA sequence encoding this CDR3. V and J are TRBV28 and TRBJ1-5; a possible D gene is TRBD1 (6 bases). Trimming took off 6 bases at V and 6 bases at J, with 9 bases between the two ends. The germline V gene encodes CDR1 MDHEN and CDR2 SYDVKM. The length of the CDR3 is 12 residues. CDR3 in amino acids: CASRQGSQPQHF. In nucleotides, the CDR3 is TGTGCCAGCAGACAGGGAAGTCAGCCCCAGCATTTT.

The gene calls are TRBV3-1 (or the pseudogene TRBV3-2) and TRBJ2-1, with 12 bases identical to TRBD2. After removal of 4 bases from V and 7 bases from J, the junction contained 5 bases not matched to a gene. CDR1 is LGHDT, CDR2 YNNKEL, per germline (reference sequence). The CDR3 runs to 15 residues. CDR3 sequence reads: CASSPSGGAENEQFF. In nucleotides, the CDR3 is TGTGCCAGCAGCCCTAGCGGGGGGGCCGAAAATGAGCAGTTCTTC.

This chain joins TRBV2 and TRBJ2-7; 7 bases match TRBD1. Trimming took 4 bases from V and 0 from J; bases not matched to a gene: 6. This CDR3 is built from 15 residues. CDR1 and CDR2 from the germline V gene are SNHLY and FYNNEI. The CDR3 nucleotides are TGTGCCAGCAGTGGACAGGGCCAGGACTCCTACGAGCAGTACTTC. Its protein product is CASSGQGQDSYEQYF.

This clone has a count of ten or more. The chain is built from TRBV6-5 and TRBJ1-2; D gene ambiguous. V shed 2 bases and J shed 9 bases, with 7 bases lying between them. This CDR3 is 11 amino acids long. Germline assignment: CDR1 MNHEY and CDR2 SVGAGI. The CDR3, as DNA: TGTGCCAGCAGTTACAAGGAGAGCTACACCTTC. It is translated as CASSYKESYTF.

The rearrangement uses TRBV3-1 (or the pseudogene TRBV3-2) and TRBJ1-2; 8 bases fit TRBD1. The V and J ends lost 8 bases and 3 bases, in that order; junction bases with no gene match: 5. CDR1 is LGHDT, CDR2 YNNKEL, per germline (reference sequence). The CDR3 contains 13 residues. CDR3 bases: TGTGCCAGCTGCCCGACAGGGGACTATGGCTACACCTTC. It is translated as CASCPTGDYGYTF.

The CDR3 protein is CSVRLVADYTGELFF. In nucleotides, the CDR3 is TGCAGCGTTCGGTTGGTGGCAGACTACACCGGGGAGCTGTTTTTT. The chain combines TRBV29-1 with TRBJ2-2; D is undetermined. Germline V CDR1 and CDR2: SQVTM, ANQGSEA. Trimming cost V 5 bases and J 3 bases, with 16 bases left between them. CDR3 length equals 15 residues.

V usage is TRBV5-4 and J usage is TRBJ1-6, with 9 bases aligning to TRBD1. The CDR3 consists of 16 residues. Germline assignment: CDR1 SGHNT and CDR2 YYREEE (reference sequence). After removal of 4 bases from V and 3 bases from J, the junction contained 5 bases not matched to a gene. CDR3 DNA: TGTGCCAGCAGCAGACAGGGGGTCCTCTATAATTCACCCCTCCACTTT. Protein sequence: CASSRQGVLYNSPLHF.

The CDR3 is CAISGTEMNTEAFF. CDR3 in DNA: TGTGCCATCAGTGGGACAGAAATGAACACTGAAGCTTTCTTT. The chain links TRBV10-3 to TRBJ1-1; TRBD1 is a possible D gene (6 bases). CDR3 length: 14 amino acids. The V end lost 4 bases, the J end lost 0 bases, and 9 bases lay between the germline ends. The germline V gene encodes CDR1 ENHRY and CDR2 SYGVKD.

The chain is built from TRBV18 and TRBJ1-3; the D gene is possibly TRBD1 (5 bases). V lost 6 bases and J 3 bases, leaving 9 bases between the germline ends. CDR1 and CDR2 from the germline V gene are KGHSH and LQKENI. The CDR3 runs to 13 residues. The CDR3 reads CASSDSLGNTIYF. The CDR3, as DNA: TGTGCCAGCTCCGACAGTCTTGGAAACACCATATATTTT.

The chain recombines TRBV7-9 with TRBJ2-5, with 10 bases matching TRBD1. The CDR3 spans 14 residues. After removal of 5 bases from V and 4 bases from J, the junction contained 4 bases not matched to a gene. Looked up from germline, CDR1 is SEHNR and CDR2 is FQNEAQ (reference sequence). The CDR3: CASSPGQGGETQYF. The CDR3 nucleotides read TGTGCCAGCAGCCCTGGACAGGGGGGAGAGACCCAGTACTTC.

This clone was seen only once. The rearrangement uses TRBV9 and TRBJ2-3, with 10 positions matching TRBD2. V was pared by 4 bases and J by 5 bases, with 4 bases of the junction left unmatched. CDR1 SGDLS and CDR2 YYNGEE come from the germline V gene. The CDR3 consists of 14 residues. CDR3 sequence reads: CASSPRLAGDTQYF. CDR3 DNA sequence: TGTGCCAGCAGCCCCAGACTAGCGGGAGATACGCAGTATTTT.

This chain uses TRBV5-1 with TRBJ2-3, with 13 bases lining up with TRBD2. CDR3 length equals 16 residues. Germline lookup yields CDR1 SGHRS and CDR2 YFSETQ. With 5 bases clipped from V and 3 bases from J, the junction kept 6 bases outside the gene matches. In DNA form, the CDR3 reads TGCGCCAGCAGATACGGACTAGCGGGGGCAACAGATACGCAGTATTTT. It translates to CASRYGLAGATDTQYF.

This clone was recorded only once. This chain links TRBV30 with TRBJ2-5; 13 bases match TRBD2. CDR3 size: 15 residues. Germline CDR1 and CDR2: GTSNPN and SVGIG (reference sequence). V shed 4 bases and J 2 bases; nucleotides not matched to a gene: 4. CDR3 loop: CAWKGLAGRQETQYF. Here the CDR3 DNA reads TGTGCCTGGAAGGGACTAGCGGGAAGACAAGAGACCCAGTACTTC.

A remark on this clone: Other DNA sequences in this sample translate to the same CDR3. The rearrangement uses TRBV29-1 and TRBJ2-2; no clear D gene. V was clipped by 3 bases and J by 1 base, with 6 bases between them. Germline assignment: CDR1 SQVTM and CDR2 ANQGSEA. CDR3 length: 13 amino acids. DNA for the CDR3: TGCAGCGTTGAGCCAGGGAACACCGGGGAGCTGTTTTTT. It codes for CSVEPGNTGELFF.

This sequence joins TRBV3-1 (or the pseudogene TRBV3-2) and TRBJ2-1, with D perhaps matching TRBD2 (6 bases). The germline CDR1 and CDR2 sequences are LGHDT and YNNKEL (reference sequence). The germline V and J ends were trimmed by 0 bases and 5 bases, with 20 bases remaining between them. The CDR3 spans 18 residues. Here the CDR3 DNA reads TGTGCCAGCAGCCAAGATAGCAGGAGGGAAGGGCTTAACAATGAGCAGTTCTTC. Its translation is CASSQDSRREGLNNEQFF.

This sequence joins TRBV5-3 and TRBJ1-2; the D gene is possibly TRBD1 (5 bases). TRBV5-3 is marked as an open reading frame, function uncertain. The CDR3 has 18 amino acids. The ends were cut back, 0 bases at V and 8 bases at J, with 26 bases in the middle. CDR3 coding DNA: TGTGCCAGAAGCTTGGTCCGCGGGGGACCCGTGGGATATTGGGGCTACACCTTC. Its translation is CARSLVRGGPVGYWGYTF.

The chain recombines TRBV7-8 with TRBJ2-1; D possibly corresponds to TRBD1 (5 bases). V lost 1 base and J lost 4, with 8 bases in between. Germline-derived CDR1 and CDR2 are SGHVS and FQNEAQ. CDR3 length: 14 residues. The chain's CDR3 is CASSLDQGYNEQFF. The CDR3 DNA sequence: TGTGCCAGCAGCTTAGACCAGGGATACAATGAGCAGTTCTTC.

The chain links TRBV3-1 (or the pseudogene TRBV3-2) to TRBJ1-6; D might be TRBD1 (6 bases). Looked up from germline, CDR1 is LGHDT and CDR2 is YNNKEL (reference sequence). The CDR3 runs 15 residues. Trimming pared 4 bases from V and 7 bases from J, leaving 14 bases between. CDR3 residues: CASSRSGQNNSPLHF. The CDR3 DNA reads TGTGCCAGCAGCCGGAGTGGACAGAACAATTCACCCCTCCACTTT.

This chain links TRBV7-8 with TRBJ1-1; 7 bases agree with TRBD1. Trimming at V came to 5 bases and at J to 1 base, leaving 10 bases not matched to a gene. CDR1 is SGHVS and CDR2 is FQNEAQ in the germline V gene. The CDR3 runs to 16 residues. CDR3 bases: TGTGCCAGCAGCCTAAAGGGGGCCCAGGGGAACACTGAAGCTTTCTTT. This codes for CASSLKGAQGNTEAFF.

V usage is TRBV5-1 and J usage is TRBJ1-4; TRBD1 is a possible D gene (6 bases). This CDR3 contains 14 residues. Germline V gene data show CDR1 as SGHRS and CDR2 as YFSETQ. The germline V and J ends were trimmed by 4 bases and 7 bases, with 14 bases remaining between them. The DNA for the CDR3 is TGCGCCAGCAGCGTGGGGGGGCAAGGTGAAAAACTGTTTTTT. Amino acids: CASSVGGQGEKLFF.

The chain employs TRBV2 and TRBJ2-7, with 12 bases matching TRBD1. The junction had 6 bases not matched to a gene; V was cut back by 6 bases and J by 6 bases. Germline loops: CDR1 SNHLY, CDR2 FYNNEI. The CDR3 is 14 residues long. Written as DNA, the CDR3 is TGTGCCAGCAGCTCCGGGACAGGGGGCGTCGAGCAGTACTTC. Amino acid sequence: CASSSGTGGVEQYF.

The chain is built from TRBV19 and TRBJ2-3, with no clear D. Trimming stripped 10 bases from V and 3 bases from J, with 5 bases between. CDR1 and CDR2 (germline): LNHDA, SQIVND (reference sequence). The CDR3 sequence is 10 residues long. The CDR3 region is CANFTDTQYF. The CDR3 bases are TGTGCCAACTTTACAGATACGCAGTATTTT.

The gene calls are TRBV3-1 (or the pseudogene TRBV3-2) and TRBJ2-5; 8 bases align to TRBD2. This CDR3 contains 17 residues. Trimming cost V 0 bases and J 7 bases; bases outside gene matches: 13. Germline CDR1 LGHDT, CDR2 YNNKEL (reference sequence). In nucleotides, the CDR3 is TGTGCCAGCAGCCAAGATTTCACCGCGGGGGGTTTCCGGACCCAGTACTTC. This gives the protein CASSQDFTAGGFRTQYF.